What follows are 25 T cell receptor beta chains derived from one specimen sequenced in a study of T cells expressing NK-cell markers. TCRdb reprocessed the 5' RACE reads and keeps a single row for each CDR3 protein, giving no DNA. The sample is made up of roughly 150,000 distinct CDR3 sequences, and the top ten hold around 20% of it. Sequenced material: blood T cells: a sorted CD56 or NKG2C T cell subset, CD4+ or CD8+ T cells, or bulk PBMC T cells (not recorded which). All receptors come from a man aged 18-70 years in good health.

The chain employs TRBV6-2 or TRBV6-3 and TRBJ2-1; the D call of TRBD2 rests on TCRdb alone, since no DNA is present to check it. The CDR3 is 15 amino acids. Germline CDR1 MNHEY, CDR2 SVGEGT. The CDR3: CASTPRGVVWNEQFF.

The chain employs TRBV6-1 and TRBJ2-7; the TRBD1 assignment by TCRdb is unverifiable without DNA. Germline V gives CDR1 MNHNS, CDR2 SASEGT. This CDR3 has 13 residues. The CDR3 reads CATGQGGGYEQYF.

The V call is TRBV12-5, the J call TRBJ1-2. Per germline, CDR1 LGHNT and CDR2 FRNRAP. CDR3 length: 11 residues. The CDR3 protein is CASGFEYGYTF. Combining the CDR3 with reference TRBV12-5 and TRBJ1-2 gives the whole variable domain DARVTQTPRHKVTEMGQEVTMRCQPILGHNTVFWYRQTMMQGLELLAYFRNRAPLDDSGMPKDRFSAEMPDATLATLKIQPSEPRDSAVYFCASGFEYGYTFGSGTRLTVV.

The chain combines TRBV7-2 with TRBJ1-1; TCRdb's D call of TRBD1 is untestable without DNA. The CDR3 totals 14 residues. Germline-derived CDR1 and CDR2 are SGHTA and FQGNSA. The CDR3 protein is CASSIGVSRTEAFF.

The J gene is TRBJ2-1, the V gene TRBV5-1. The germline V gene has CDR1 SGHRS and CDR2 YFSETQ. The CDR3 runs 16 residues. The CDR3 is CASSPTDGGSYNEQFF.

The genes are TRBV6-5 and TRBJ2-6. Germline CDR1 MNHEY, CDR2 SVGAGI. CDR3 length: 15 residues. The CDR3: CASSYSLAGANVLTF.

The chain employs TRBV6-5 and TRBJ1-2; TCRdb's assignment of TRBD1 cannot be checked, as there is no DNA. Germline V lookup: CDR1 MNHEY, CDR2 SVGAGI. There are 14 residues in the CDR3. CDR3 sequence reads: CASSLQGARAGYTF.

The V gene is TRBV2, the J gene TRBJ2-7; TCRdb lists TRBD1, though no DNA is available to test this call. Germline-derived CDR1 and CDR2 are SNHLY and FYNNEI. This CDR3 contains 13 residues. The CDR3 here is CAIKAGGAREQYF.

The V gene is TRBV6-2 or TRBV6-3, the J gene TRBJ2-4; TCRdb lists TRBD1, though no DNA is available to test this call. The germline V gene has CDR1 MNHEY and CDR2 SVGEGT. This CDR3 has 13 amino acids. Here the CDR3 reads CASRGQGENIQYF.

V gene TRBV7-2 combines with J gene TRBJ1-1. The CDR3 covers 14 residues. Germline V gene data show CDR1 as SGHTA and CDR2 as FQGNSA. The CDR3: CASSLPSRNTEAFF.

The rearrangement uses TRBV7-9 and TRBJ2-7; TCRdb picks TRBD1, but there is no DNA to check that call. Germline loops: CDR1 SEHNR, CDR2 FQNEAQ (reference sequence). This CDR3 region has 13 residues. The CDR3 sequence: CASTGDPSYEQYF.

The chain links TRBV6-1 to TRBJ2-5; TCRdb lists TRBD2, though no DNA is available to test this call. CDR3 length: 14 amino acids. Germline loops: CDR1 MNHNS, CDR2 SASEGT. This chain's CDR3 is CASSKRGLQETQYF.

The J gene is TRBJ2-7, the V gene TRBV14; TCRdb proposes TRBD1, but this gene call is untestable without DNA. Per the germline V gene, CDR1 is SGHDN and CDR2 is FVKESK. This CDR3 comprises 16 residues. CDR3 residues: CASSQVLFPGPYEQYF.

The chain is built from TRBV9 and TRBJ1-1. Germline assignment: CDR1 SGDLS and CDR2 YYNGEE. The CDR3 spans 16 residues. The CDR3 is CASSVTGGTSGAEAFF.

CDR3 region: CSASTLGLAATDTQYF. This sequence joins TRBV20-1 and TRBJ2-3; TCRdb's D call, TRBD2, is unchecked because there is no DNA. This CDR3 is 16 amino acids long. Germline loops: CDR1 DFQATT, CDR2 SNEGSKA (reference sequence).

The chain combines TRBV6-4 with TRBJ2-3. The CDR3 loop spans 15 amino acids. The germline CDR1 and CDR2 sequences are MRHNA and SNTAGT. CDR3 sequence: CASSVRSFGPDTQYF.

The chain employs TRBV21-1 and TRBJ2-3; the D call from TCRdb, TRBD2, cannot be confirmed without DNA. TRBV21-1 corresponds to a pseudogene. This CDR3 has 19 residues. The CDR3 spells CASSNTHPGGLFLTDTQYF.

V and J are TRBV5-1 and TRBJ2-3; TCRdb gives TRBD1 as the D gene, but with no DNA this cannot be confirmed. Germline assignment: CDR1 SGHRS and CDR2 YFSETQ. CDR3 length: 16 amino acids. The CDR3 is CASSADSAFSTDTQYF. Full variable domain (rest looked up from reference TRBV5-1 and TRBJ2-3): KAGVTQTPRYLIKTRGQQVTLSCSPISGHRSVSWYQQTPGQGLQFLFEYFSETQRNKGNFPGRFSGRQFSNSRSEMNVSTLELGDSALYLCASSADSAFSTDTQYFGPGTRLTVL.

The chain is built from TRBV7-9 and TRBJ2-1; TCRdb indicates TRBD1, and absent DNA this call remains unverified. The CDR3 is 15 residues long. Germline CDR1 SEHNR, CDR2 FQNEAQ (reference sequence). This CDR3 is CASSFAGATYNEQFF.

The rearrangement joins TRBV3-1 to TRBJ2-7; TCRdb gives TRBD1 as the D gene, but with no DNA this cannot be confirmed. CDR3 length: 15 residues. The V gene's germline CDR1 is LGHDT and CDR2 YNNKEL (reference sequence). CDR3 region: CASSHPGTGTYEQYF.

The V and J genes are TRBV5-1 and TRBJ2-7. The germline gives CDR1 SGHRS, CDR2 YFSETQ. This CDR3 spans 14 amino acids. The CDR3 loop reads CASSLMSPSYEQYF.

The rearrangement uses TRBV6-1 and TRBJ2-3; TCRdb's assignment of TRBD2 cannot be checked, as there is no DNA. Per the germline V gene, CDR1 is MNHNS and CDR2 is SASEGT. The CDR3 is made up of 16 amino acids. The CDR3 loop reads CASRTTSGSSGYTQYF.

The CDR3 here is CASSQATSGANTGELFF. V usage is TRBV3-1 and J usage is TRBJ2-2; with no DNA, the TCRdb D assignment of TRBD2 cannot be verified. This CDR3 spans 17 amino acids. Germline V gene sequence: CDR1 LGHDT, CDR2 YNNKEL (reference sequence).

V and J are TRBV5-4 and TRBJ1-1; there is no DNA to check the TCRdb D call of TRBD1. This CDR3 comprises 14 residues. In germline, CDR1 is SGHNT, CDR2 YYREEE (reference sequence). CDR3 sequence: CASSAVLGAGEAFF.

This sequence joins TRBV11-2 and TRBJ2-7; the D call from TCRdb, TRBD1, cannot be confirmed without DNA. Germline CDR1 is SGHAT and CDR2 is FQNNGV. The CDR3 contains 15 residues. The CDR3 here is CASSWGLGSGYEQYF. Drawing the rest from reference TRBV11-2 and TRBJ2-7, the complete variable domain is EAGVAQSPRYKIIEKRQSVAFWCNPISGHATLYWYQQILGQGPKLLIQFQNNGVVDDSQLPKDRFSAERLKGVDSTLKIQPAKLEDSAVYLCASSWGLGSGYEQYFGPGTRLTVT.